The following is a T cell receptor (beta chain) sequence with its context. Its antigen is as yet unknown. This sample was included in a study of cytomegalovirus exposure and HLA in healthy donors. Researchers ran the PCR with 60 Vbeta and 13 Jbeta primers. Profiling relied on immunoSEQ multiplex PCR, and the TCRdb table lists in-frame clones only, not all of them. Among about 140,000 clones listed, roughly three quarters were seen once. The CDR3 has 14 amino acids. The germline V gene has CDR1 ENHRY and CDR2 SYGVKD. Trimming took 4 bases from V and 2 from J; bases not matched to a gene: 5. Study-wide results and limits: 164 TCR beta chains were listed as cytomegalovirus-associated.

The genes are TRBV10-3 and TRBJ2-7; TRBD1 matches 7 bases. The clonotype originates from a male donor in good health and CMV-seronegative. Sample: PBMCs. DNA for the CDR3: TGTGCCATCAGTGGTCCGGGACAGACCTACGAGCAGTACTTC. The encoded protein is CAISGPGQTYEQYF.